A single sample is the source of the 14 T cell receptor beta chains below, sequenced in a study of blood T cell repertoires in COVID-19. Sequencing used immunoSEQ multiplex PCR; TCRdb keeps in-frame clones, though not all of them. The sample includes tens of thousands of clones, 88% of them seen just once. The source material was peripheral blood. Source of these receptors: a man aged 55 to 70 with acute or convalescent COVID-19.

The rearrangement links TRBV9 to TRBJ2-4; D perhaps matches TRBD2 (6 bases). The germline CDR1 and CDR2 sequences are SGDLS and YYNGEE. The CDR3 spans 14 residues. V lost 3 bases to trimming and J lost 7 bases, with 14 bases between them. The CDR3 coding sequence is TGTGCCAGCAGCGCAGCCCCCGGGGGTAACATTCAGTACTTC. Translating it yields CASSAAPGGNIQYF.

This clone was picked up one time. The CDR3 coding sequence is TGTGCCAGCAGCCCCCTGTCCGTTCTTAACTATGGCTACACCTTC. This gives the protein CASSPLSVLNYGYTF. The chain combines TRBV7-3 with TRBJ1-2; D remains unclear. CDR3 size: 15 residues. The ends were cut back, 5 bases at V and 1 base at J, with 14 bases in the middle. The germline V gene encodes CDR1 SGHTA and CDR2 FQGTGA. Filled out from reference TRBV7-3 and TRBJ1-2, the complete variable domain reads GAGVSQTPSNKVTEKGKYVELRCDPISGHTALYWYRQSLGQGPEFLIYFQGTGAADDSGLPNDRFFAVRPEGSVSTLKIQRTERGDSAVYLCASSPLSVLNYGYTFGSGTRLTVV.

Sample share makes this clone medium-sized. The chain uses TRBV5-4 and TRBJ2-6; D is possibly TRBD2 (5 bases). Germline CDR1 reads SGHNT; CDR2 reads YYREEE (reference sequence). V lost 6 bases and J lost 2, with 12 bases in between. The CDR3 totals 15 residues. For the CDR3, the DNA is TGTGCCAGCACCCCTTTCGGGGCTGGGGCCAACGTCCTGACTTTC. It is translated as CASTPFGAGANVLTF. The variable domain in full, completed from reference TRBV5-4 and TRBJ2-6, reads ETGVTQSPTHLIKTRGQQVTLRCSSQSGHNTVSWYQQALGQGPQFIFQYYREEENGRGNFPPRFSGLQFPNYSSELNVNALELDDSALYLCASTPFGAGANVLTFGAGSRLTVL.

In its sample, this clone was seen once. This chain joins TRBV2 and TRBJ2-1, with TRBD1 identical over 7 bases. The germline gives CDR1 SNHLY, CDR2 FYNNEI. The CDR3 length is 15 residues. Losses at the gene ends were 6 bases for V and 3 bases for J; bases not matched to a gene: 8. The CDR3 is CASRSTGNVYNEQFF. In DNA, the CDR3 is TGTGCCAGCAGATCGACAGGGAACGTCTACAATGAGCAGTTCTTC.

In its sample, this clone was seen a few times. V and J are TRBV7-9 and TRBJ2-1; 10 nucleotides align to TRBD1. The J segment lost 9 bases and the V segment lost 3 bases, leaving 5 bases of the junction unmatched. CDR1 is SEHNR and CDR2 is FQNEAQ in the germline V gene (reference sequence). The CDR3 covers 14 residues. This CDR3 is CASSLGQGMGEQFF. DNA of the CDR3: TGTGCCAGCAGCTTGGGACAGGGGATGGGTGAGCAGTTCTTC.

V usage is TRBV27 and J usage is TRBJ2-1; D may be TRBD2 (6 bases). The CDR3 totals 14 residues. The germline V gene encodes CDR1 MNHEY and CDR2 SMNVEV (reference sequence). Trimming pared 7 bases from V and 3 bases from J, leaving 13 bases between. The CDR3 DNA sequence: TGTGCCAGCAAAATCGGGAGCTTCTACAATGAGCAGTTCTTC. It yields the protein CASKIGSFYNEQFF.

V and J are TRBV12-5 and TRBJ2-1; possibly TRBD2 for D (5 bases). V dropped 0 bases and J dropped 7 bases, with 7 bases sitting between them. This CDR3 region has 13 residues. Germline V gene sequence: CDR1 LGHNT, CDR2 FRNRAP. The CDR3 DNA sequence: TGTGCTAGTGGTTTGGTAGGCGGGAATGAGCAGTTCTTC. This codes for CASGLVGGNEQFF. Combining the CDR3 with reference TRBV12-5 and TRBJ2-1 gives the whole variable domain DARVTQTPRHKVTEMGQEVTMRCQPILGHNTVFWYRQTMMQGLELLAYFRNRAPLDDSGMPKDRFSAEMPDATLATLKIQPSEPRDSAVYFCASGLVGGNEQFFGPGTRLTVL.

The chain links TRBV6-6 to TRBJ2-1; D ambiguous. The CDR3 loop spans 15 amino acids. V lost 6 bases to trimming and J lost 0 bases, with 12 bases between them. Germline CDR1 is MNHNY and CDR2 is SVGAGI (reference sequence). Here the CDR3 reads CASRDSLDSYNEQFF. CDR3 bases: TGTGCCAGCAGAGATAGCCTGGACTCCTACAATGAGCAGTTCTTC.

This sequence joins TRBV7-9 and TRBJ1-2; TRBD1 might be the D (5 bases). The CDR3 extends over 14 amino acids. V was clipped by 5 bases and J by 4 bases, with 14 bases between them. Germline CDR1 and CDR2: SEHNR and FQNEAQ (reference sequence). CDR3 DNA sequence: TGTGCCAGCAGCCGCGGCGAGGGACTCTATGGCTACACCTTC. Translating gives CASSRGEGLYGYTF.

V is TRBV30 and J is TRBJ1-1; 8 bases agree with TRBD1. The CDR3 sequence is 14 residues long. Unmatched junction bases numbered 2, after V lost 1 base and J lost 1 base. Per the germline V gene, CDR1 is GTSNPN and CDR2 is SVGIG (reference sequence). CDR3: CAWSGDRTNTEAFF. CDR3 nucleotides: TGTGCCTGGAGTGGGGACAGGACGAACACTGAAGCTTTCTTT.

J is TRBJ1-1 and V is TRBV18; 9 positions agree with TRBD1. In germline, CDR1 is KGHSH, CDR2 LQKENI. The CDR3 sequence is 15 residues long. The J segment lost 1 base and the V segment lost 5 bases, leaving 5 bases of the junction unmatched. CDR3 in DNA: TGTGCCAGCTCATCCGGGACAGGGACGAACACTGAAGCTTTCTTT. Translating gives CASSSGTGTNTEAFF.

About this clone: This sample includes further DNA sequences coding for the same CDR3. The CDR3 DNA sequence: TGTGCCAGCAGCGTAGGGCAGGGTAGCGGAAACACCATATATTTT. Residues: CASSVGQGSGNTIYF. V usage is TRBV9 and J usage is TRBJ1-3, with D perhaps matching TRBD1 (5 bases). Trimming pared 0 bases from V and 4 bases from J, leaving 11 bases between. CDR1 and CDR2 from the germline V gene are SGDLS and YYNGEE. The CDR3 totals 15 residues.

This clone was detected once. For the CDR3, the DNA is TGCGCCAGCAGCCCGGGGGCTAGCGGAAGCACAGATACGCAGTATTTT. Translating it yields CASSPGASGSTDTQYF. The chain couples TRBV5-1 to TRBJ2-3, with a weak D call TRBD2 (7 bases). Germline assignment: CDR1 SGHRS and CDR2 YFSETQ. Trimming took off 4 bases at V and 0 bases at J, with 15 bases between the two ends. This CDR3 region has 16 residues.

The rearrangement links TRBV29-1 to TRBJ1-1; D uncertain. Trimming left V 3 bases short and J 5 bases short, with 13 bases between. The CDR3 sequence is 13 residues long. The germline V gene encodes CDR1 SQVTM and CDR2 ANQGSEA. This CDR3 is CSVEWGGETEAFF. The CDR3 DNA reads as TGCAGCGTTGAGTGGGGAGGTGAGACTGAAGCTTTCTTT.